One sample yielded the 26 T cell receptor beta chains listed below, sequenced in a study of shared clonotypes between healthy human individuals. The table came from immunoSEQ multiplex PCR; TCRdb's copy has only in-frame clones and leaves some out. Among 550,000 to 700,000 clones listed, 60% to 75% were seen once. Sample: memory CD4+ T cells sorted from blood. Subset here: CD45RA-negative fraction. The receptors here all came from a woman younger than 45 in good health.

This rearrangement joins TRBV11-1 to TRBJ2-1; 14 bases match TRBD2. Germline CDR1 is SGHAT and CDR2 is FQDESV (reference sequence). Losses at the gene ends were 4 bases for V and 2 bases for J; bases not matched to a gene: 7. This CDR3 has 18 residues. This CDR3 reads CASSSNEGLAGAYNEQFF. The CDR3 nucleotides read TGTGCCAGCAGCTCCAACGAGGGACTAGCGGGGGCCTACAATGAGCAGTTCTTC.

CDR3 loop: CSVEASGRHEQFF. The CDR3, as DNA: TGCAGCGTTGAAGCTAGCGGTCGACATGAGCAGTTCTTC. The chain carries TRBV29-1 and TRBJ2-1; 7 positions match TRBD2. J was trimmed by 8 bases and V by 1 base; bases with no gene match: 5. The CDR3 covers 13 residues. The germline gives CDR1 SQVTM, CDR2 ANQGSEA.

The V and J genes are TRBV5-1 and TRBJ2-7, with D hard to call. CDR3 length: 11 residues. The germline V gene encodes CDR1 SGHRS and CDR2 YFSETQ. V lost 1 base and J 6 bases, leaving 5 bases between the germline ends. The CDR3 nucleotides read TGCGCCAGCAGCTTGAACGGCGAGCAGTACTTC. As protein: CASSLNGEQYF.

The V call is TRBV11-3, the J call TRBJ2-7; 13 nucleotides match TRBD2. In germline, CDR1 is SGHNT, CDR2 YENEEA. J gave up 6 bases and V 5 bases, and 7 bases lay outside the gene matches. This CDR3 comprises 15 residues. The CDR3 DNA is TGTGCCAGCAGCCGTGCCGGGACTAGCGGGACCGAGCAGTACTTC. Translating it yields CASSRAGTSGTEQYF.

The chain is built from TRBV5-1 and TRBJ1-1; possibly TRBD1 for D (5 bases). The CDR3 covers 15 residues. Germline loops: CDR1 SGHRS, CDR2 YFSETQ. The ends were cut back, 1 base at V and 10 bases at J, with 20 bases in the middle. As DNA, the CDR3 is TGCGCCAGCAGCTTGAATGCCAGGGACCACGAGGGAGCTTTCTTT. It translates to CASSLNARDHEGAFF.

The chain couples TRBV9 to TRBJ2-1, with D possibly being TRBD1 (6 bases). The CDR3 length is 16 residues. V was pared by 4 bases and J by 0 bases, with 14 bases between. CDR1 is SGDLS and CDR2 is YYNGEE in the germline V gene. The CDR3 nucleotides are TGTGCCAGCAGCCCACAGGGACCGAGCTCCTACAATGAGCAGTTCTTC. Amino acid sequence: CASSPQGPSSYNEQFF. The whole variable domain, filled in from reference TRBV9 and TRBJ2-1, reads DSGVTQTPKHLITATGQRVTLRCSPRSGDLSVYWYQQSLDQGLQFLIQYYNGEERAKGNILERFSAQQFPDLHSELNLSSLELGDSALYFCASSPQGPSSYNEQFFGPGTRLTVL.

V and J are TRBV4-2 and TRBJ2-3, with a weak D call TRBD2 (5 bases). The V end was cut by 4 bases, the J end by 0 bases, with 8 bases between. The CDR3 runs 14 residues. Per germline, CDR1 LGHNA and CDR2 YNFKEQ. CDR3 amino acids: CASSRLASTDTQYF. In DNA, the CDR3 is TGTGCCAGCAGCCGGTTAGCGAGCACAGATACGCAGTATTTT.

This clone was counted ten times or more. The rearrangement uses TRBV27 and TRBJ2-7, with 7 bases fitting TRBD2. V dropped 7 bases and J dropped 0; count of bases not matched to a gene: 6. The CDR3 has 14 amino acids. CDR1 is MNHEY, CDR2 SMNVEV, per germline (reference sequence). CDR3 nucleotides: TGTGCCAGCAATCTCGGGAGGACCTCCTACGAGCAGTACTTC. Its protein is CASNLGRTSYEQYF.

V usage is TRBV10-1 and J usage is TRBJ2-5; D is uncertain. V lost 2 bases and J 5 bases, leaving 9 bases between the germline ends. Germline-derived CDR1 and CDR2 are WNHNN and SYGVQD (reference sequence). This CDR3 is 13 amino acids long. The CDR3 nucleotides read TGCGCCAGCAGTGAGGGCGGCCTTGAGACCCAGTACTTC. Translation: CASSEGGLETQYF.

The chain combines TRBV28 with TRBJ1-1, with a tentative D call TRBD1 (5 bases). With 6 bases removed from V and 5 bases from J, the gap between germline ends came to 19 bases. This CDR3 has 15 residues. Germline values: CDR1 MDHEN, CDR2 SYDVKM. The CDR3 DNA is TGTGCCAGCAGCCTATGGGACGCCTGGGGAACTGAAGCTTTCTTT. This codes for CASSLWDAWGTEAFF.

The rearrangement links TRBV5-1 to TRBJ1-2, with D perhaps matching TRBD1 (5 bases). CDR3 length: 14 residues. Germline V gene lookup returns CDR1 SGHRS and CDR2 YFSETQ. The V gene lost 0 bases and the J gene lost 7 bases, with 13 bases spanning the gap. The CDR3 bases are TGCGCCAGCAGCTTGGGATCGGGACGGTCTGGCTACACCTTC. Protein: CASSLGSGRSGYTF.

CDR3 bases: TGTGCCAGCAGAGGCCCAGGGTGCTTCTTTTGGGAGCTGTTTTTT. Protein product: CASRGPGCFFWELFF. The V and J genes are TRBV21-1 and TRBJ2-2; the table assigns TRBD1, which was not confirmed against the DNA. TRBV21-1 is flagged as a pseudogene. The CDR3 consists of 15 residues.

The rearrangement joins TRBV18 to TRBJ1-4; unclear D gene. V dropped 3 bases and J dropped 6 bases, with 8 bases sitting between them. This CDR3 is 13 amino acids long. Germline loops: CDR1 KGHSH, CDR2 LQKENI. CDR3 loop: CASSPVRDEKLFF. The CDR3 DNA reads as TGTGCCAGCTCACCGGTAAGGGATGAAAAACTGTTTTTT.

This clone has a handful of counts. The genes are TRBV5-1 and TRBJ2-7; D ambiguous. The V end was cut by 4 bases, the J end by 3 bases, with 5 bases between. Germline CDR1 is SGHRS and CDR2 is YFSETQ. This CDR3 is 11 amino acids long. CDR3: CASSDFYEQYF. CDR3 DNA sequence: TGCGCCAGCAGCGACTTCTACGAGCAGTACTTC.

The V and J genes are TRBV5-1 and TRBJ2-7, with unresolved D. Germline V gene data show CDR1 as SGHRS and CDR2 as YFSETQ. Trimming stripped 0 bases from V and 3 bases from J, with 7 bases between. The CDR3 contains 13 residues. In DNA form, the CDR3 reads TGCGCCAGCAGCTTGGCCCCGGGCTACGAGCAGTACTTC. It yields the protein CASSLAPGYEQYF. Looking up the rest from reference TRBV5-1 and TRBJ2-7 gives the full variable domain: KAGVTQTPRYLIKTRGQQVTLSCSPISGHRSVSWYQQTPGQGLQFLFEYFSETQRNKGNFPGRFSGRQFSNSRSEMNVSTLELGDSALYLCASSLAPGYEQYFGPGTRLTVT.

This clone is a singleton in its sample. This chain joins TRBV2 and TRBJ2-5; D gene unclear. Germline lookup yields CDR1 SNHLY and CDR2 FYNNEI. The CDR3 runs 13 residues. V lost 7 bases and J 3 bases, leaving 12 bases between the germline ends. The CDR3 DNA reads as TGTGCCAGCACTCCTCGGCCGGAAGAGACCCAGTACTTC. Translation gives CASTPRPEETQYF.

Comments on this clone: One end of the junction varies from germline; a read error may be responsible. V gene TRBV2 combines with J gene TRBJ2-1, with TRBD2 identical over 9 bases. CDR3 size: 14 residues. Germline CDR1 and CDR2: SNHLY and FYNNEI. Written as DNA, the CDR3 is TGTGCCAGCAGTGACGCCCGGGGCGGGAGGGCTATTGTCTTC. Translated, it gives CASSDARGGRAIVF.

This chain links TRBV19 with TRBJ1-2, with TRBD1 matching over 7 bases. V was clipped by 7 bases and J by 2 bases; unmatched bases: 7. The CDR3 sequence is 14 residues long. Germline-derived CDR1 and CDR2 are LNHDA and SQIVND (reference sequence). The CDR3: CASNLDRENYGYTF. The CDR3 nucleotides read TGTGCCAGTAACCTAGACAGGGAGAACTATGGCTACACCTTC.

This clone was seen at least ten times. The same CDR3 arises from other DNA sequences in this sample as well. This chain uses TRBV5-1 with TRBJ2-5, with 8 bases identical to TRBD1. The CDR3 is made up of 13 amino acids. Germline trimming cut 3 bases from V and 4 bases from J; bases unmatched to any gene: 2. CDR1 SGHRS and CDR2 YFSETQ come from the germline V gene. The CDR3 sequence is CASSYGQGETQYF. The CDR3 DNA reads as TGCGCCAGCAGCTATGGACAGGGAGAGACCCAGTACTTC. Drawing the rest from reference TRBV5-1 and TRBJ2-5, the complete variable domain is KAGVTQTPRYLIKTRGQQVTLSCSPISGHRSVSWYQQTPGQGLQFLFEYFSETQRNKGNFPGRFSGRQFSNSRSEMNVSTLELGDSALYLCASSYGQGETQYFGPGTRLLVL.

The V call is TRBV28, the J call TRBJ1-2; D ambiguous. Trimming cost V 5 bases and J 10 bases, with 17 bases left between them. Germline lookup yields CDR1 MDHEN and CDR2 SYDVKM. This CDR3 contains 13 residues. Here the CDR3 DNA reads TGTGCCAGCAGTCCCGCCCTGACGCGGACCTACACCTTC. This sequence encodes CASSPALTRTYTF.

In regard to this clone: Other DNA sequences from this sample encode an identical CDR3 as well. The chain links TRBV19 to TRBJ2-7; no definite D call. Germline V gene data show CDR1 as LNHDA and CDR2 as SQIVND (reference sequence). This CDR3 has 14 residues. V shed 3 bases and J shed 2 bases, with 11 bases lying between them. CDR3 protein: CASSIQAGTYEQYF. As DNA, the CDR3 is TGTGCCAGTAGTATCCAGGCAGGAACCTACGAGCAGTACTTC.

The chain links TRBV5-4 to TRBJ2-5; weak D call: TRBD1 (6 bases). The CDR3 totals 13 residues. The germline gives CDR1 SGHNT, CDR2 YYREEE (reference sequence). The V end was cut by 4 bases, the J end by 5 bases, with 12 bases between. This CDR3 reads CASSEQGWETQYF. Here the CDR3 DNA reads TGTGCCAGCAGCGAGCAGGGGTGGGAGACCCAGTACTTC.

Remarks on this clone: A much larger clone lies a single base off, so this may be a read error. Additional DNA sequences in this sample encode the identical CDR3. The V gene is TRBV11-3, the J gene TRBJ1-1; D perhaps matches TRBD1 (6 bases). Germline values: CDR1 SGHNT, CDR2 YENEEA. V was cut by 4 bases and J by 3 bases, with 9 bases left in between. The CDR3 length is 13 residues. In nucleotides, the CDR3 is TGTGCCAGCAGCTCACAGGGAGACACTGAAGCTTTCTTT. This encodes CASSSQGDTEAFF.

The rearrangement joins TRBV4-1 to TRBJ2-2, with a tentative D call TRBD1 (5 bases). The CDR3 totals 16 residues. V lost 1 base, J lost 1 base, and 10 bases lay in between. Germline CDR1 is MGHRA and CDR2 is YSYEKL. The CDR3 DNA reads TGCGCCAGCAGCCAAGTCGCGACAGTGAACACCGGGGAGCTGTTTTTT. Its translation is CASSQVATVNTGELFF.

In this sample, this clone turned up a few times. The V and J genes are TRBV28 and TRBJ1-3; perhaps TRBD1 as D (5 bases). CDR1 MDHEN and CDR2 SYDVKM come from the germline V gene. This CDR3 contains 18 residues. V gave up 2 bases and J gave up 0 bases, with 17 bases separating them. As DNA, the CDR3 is TGTGCCAGCAGTTTACACCTAATAGGGACGGACTCTGGAAACACCATATATTTT. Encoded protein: CASSLHLIGTDSGNTIYF.

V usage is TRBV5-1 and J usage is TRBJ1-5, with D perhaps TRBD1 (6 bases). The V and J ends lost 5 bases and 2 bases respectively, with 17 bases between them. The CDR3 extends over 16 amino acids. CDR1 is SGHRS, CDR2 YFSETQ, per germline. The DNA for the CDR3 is TGCGCCAGCAGTCCCGGGACACGGACCGGCAATCAGCCCCAGCATTTT. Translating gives CASSPGTRTGNQPQHF.